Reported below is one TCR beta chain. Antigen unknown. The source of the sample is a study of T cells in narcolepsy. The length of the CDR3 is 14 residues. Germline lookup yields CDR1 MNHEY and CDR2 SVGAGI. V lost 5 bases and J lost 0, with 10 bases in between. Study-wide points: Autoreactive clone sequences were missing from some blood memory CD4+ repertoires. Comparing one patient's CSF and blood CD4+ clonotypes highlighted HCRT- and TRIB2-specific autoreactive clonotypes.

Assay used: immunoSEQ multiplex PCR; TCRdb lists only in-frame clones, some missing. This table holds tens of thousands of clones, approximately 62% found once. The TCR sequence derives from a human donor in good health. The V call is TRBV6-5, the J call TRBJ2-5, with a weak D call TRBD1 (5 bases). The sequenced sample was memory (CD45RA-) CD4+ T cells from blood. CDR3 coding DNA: TGTGCCAGCAGTAAACAGGCCTACCAAGAGACCCAGTACTTC. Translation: CASSKQAYQETQYF.